This entry concerns a single T cell receptor (beta chain). What it binds is not known. Using immunoSEQ multiplex PCR, the repertoire was profiled, and TCRdb retains in-frame clones only, with some absent. The sample has under 150,000 clones, 80% to 90% seen once. V was pared by 6 bases and J by 6 bases, with 13 bases of the junction left unmatched. Germline V gene lookup returns CDR1 KGHSH and CDR2 LQKENI. This CDR3 contains 15 residues. This sample is drawn from a study of cytomegalovirus exposure and HLA in healthy donors. Study-wide results and limits: It was 150 or so TCR beta chains that were listed as cytomegalovirus-associated. Reported results showed that the classifier diagnosed cytomegalovirus status with high specificity and sensitivity.

The approximately 120-subject validation cohort, separate from the roughly 700-subject first cohort, included the donors. The chain uses TRBV18 and TRBJ2-7; 8 nucleotides match TRBD2. The receptor was derived from a man between 18 and 29 years old in good health and CMV-seronegative. The sample comprised PBMCs. The DNA of the CDR3 is TGTGCCAGCTCCGGCGGGAGGTCCCTTTTTTTCGAGCAGTACTTC. Its protein is CASSGGRSLFFEQYF. The variable domain in full, with the rest retrieved from reference TRBV18 and TRBJ2-7, is NAGVMQNPRHLVRRRGQEARLRCSPMKGHSHVYWYRQLPEEGLKFMVYLQKENIIDESGMPKERFSAEFPKEGPSILRIQQVVRGDSAAYFCASSGGRSLFFEQYFGPGTRLTVT.